The TCR beta chain under discussion was sequenced for a study of blood T cell repertoires in COVID-19. The ends were cut back, 3 bases at V and 2 bases at J, with 14 bases in the middle. CDR3 length: 15 residues. The germline gives CDR1 KGHSH, CDR2 LQKENI. The protocol was immunoSEQ multiplex PCR, while the TCRdb copy is restricted to in-frame clones and leaves out a portion. Among about 160,000 clones, about 93% were seen once, and the ten largest hold under 5%. The source material was peripheral blood. This chain uses TRBV18 with TRBJ2-7; TRBD2 might be the D (5 bases). This receptor was identified in a woman aged 45-60 years with acute or convalescent COVID-19. The CDR3 DNA follows: TGTGCCAGCTCACCTAAGGCGGGTTATGCCTACGAGCAGTACTTC. Translated: CASSPKAGYAYEQYF.